The clone carrying this T cell receptor (beta chain) was seen many times. Its cognate antigen is unknown. The sample originates from a study of T cells in Graves' hyperthyroidism and ophthalmopathy. Study results and limitations: Ophthalmopathy was model-predicted a median approximately 6.9 months pre-onset. Blood also carried most thyroid clonotypes expanded above 0.001.

Subjects with ophthalmopathy showed a Clinical Activity Score no lower than 3, a NOSPECS grade no lower than 4, and a duration shorter than 3 months. Diagnoses were made from clinical symptoms, serum measures (thyroxine and TRAb), thyroid ultrasound and orbital computed tomography. Germline V gene data show CDR1 as MNHEY and CDR2 as SVGAGI. Trimming cost V 2 bases and J 4 bases, with 8 bases left between them. The length of the CDR3 is 13 residues. Researchers took RNA transcripts and amplified the TCR beta CDR3 regions from them. TCR CDR3 regions were first amplified by RT-PCR with HTBI primers. Each CDR3 protein is one row after TCRdb ran MiXCR on the multiplex PCR reads. This table has 600,000 to 700,000 distinct CDR3 sequences, roughly 14% appearing once.

Sequencing was done on a sample of blood. The chain carries TRBV6-5 and TRBJ1-1; D gene unclear. This TCR was sampled from a woman in her thirties or forties with Graves' ophthalmopathy. The CDR3 reads CASSYNSGTEAFF. Written as DNA, the CDR3 is TGTGCCAGCAGTTACAATTCCGGCACTGAAGCTTTCTTT.